These T cell receptor beta chains were read from a single sample in a study of control samples from healthy donors and cancer patients. Assay used: immunoSEQ multiplex PCR; TCRdb lists only in-frame clones, some missing. The sample holds about 120,000 clones; roughly 90% are singletons and the top ten take 4.5% to 7%. The material sequenced was blood. The origin of the receptors is a man aged 18 to 29 in good health. Each CDR3 is given with its conserved first and last residue. A D gene is named only where the DNA matches it firmly. Clone size is stated in some rows and not others, as once, few, many or a class when expanded.

-	TRBV7-9	once	TRBJ2-7	CASSLPGDTYEQYF
TRBD1	TRBV19	-	TRBJ1-1	CASTIQGIGRNEAFF
-	TRBV12-3/TRBV12-4	-	TRBJ1-1	CASSPSTNTEAFF
-	TRBV20-1	-	TRBJ1-5	CSASTRYSNQPQHF
TRBD1	TRBV10-1	-	TRBJ1-5	CASSGYRGGSNQPQHF
TRBD2	TRBV6-4	-	TRBJ2-1	CASSGSAGGVTEQFF
-	TRBV29-1	-	TRBJ1-3	CSGLGGTNTIYF
TRBD1	TRBV19	-	TRBJ2-1	CASSNADREHNEQFF
-	TRBV30	-	TRBJ1-3	CAWSTIQSGNTIYF
-	TRBV12-5	-	TRBJ2-3	CASGSTTRDTDTQYF
-	TRBV19	-	TRBJ1-6	CASSIKDSSYSPLHF
-	TRBV6-5	-	TRBJ1-3	CASSYSAVNTIYF
-	TRBV10-3	-	TRBJ2-7	CAISEGGYEQYF
TRBD2	TRBV5-6	once	TRBJ2-1	CASSLSLAGSSYNEQFF
TRBD2	TRBV6-6	-	TRBJ2-7	CASRKSGVSHEQYF
-	TRBV6-1	-	TRBJ2-7	CASSENPERAGEQYF
TRBD1	TRBV30	-	TRBJ2-1	CTCRGVTGYNEQFF
-	TRBV11-2	-	TRBJ2-3	CASSLGVSTDTQYF
TRBD1	TRBV6-6	once	TRBJ2-5	CASSQLVGQGLGETQYF
TRBD2	TRBV3-1/TRBV3-2	-	TRBJ2-5	CASSPPASGGNLGETQYF
TRBD1	TRBV11-2	many	TRBJ1-1	CASSPQTGGGTEAFF
TRBD1	TRBV7-9	-	TRBJ1-2	CASRLPIGTAWPGYTF
-	TRBV7-9	-	TRBJ2-2	CASGFGGIGELFF
-	TRBV27	-	TRBJ2-1	CASSKSGWTGYNEQFF
TRBD1	TRBV10-3	-	TRBJ1-1	CAITPGQGSNTEAFF
TRBD1	TRBV7-3	-	TRBJ2-5	CASSLLGQGETQYF
-	TRBV24-1	-	TRBJ2-3	CATSAQQGPDTQYF
-	TRBV30	-	TRBJ1-5	CAWSGVTKGYSNQPQHF
-	TRBV10-3	once	TRBJ1-4	CAIPLWGPLPTNEKLFF
-	TRBV2	-	TRBJ1-3	CASSELGSSGNTIYF
-	TRBV6-4	-	TRBJ2-3	CASSDNKGTDTQYF
TRBD2	TRBV19	-	TRBJ2-7	CASSITSGEPYEQYF
TRBD2	TRBV2	-	TRBJ2-3	CASHSGGLDTQYF
TRBD1	TRBV6-5	-	TRBJ1-1	CASRTGGTEAFF
-	TRBV19	-	TRBJ2-2	CASMRRTETHTGELFF
-	TRBV11-3	-	TRBJ1-6	CASSLDPQAGEHSPLHF
TRBD1	TRBV7-9	-	TRBJ1-1	CASRLGQPNTEAFF
-	TRBV2	once	TRBJ2-1	CASSGGWGSSSYNEQFF
TRBD2	TRBV6-5	-	TRBJ2-7	CAGAIGLASYEQYF
-	TRBV7-6	once	TRBJ1-2	CASSSFRGERFEYGYTF
-	TRBV5-1	-	TRBJ2-7	CASSLGGRRNEQYF
-	TRBV6-6	-	TRBJ2-2	CASTRPGLGGTGELFF
TRBD2	TRBV7-6	-	TRBJ2-5	CASSQTQLAEETQYF
-	TRBV6-5	-	TRBJ1-2	CASSYSGGQGF
-	TRBV28	once	TRBJ2-7	CASSSQPPFYEQYF
-	TRBV5-1	-	TRBJ2-4	CASSLDRDIQYF
-	TRBV7-3	-	TRBJ2-5	CASSPPPRGRFRETQYF
-	TRBV7-9	few	TRBJ1-2	CASSLNPYYGYTF
-	TRBV10-1	-	TRBJ2-2	CASISWDTTGELFF
-	TRBV5-4	-	TRBJ1-1	CASSFVLTAGLDTEAFF